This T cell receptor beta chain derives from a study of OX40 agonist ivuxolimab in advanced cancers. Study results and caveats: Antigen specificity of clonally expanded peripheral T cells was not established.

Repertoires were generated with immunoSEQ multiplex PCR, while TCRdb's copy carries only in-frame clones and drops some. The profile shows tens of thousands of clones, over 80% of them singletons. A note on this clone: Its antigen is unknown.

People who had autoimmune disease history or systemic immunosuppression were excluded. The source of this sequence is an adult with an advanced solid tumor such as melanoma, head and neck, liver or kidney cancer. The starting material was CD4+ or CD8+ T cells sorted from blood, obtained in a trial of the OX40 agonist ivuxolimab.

This CDR3 is CASSPKSNGETQYF. Written as DNA, the CDR3 is TGTGCCAGCAGCCCAAAATCTAATGGAGAGACCCAGTACTTC. The chain employs TRBV5-4 and TRBJ2-5; D is ambiguous. The CDR3 consists of 14 residues. Germline CDR1 is SGHNT and CDR2 is YYREEE (reference sequence). V lost 4 bases to trimming and J lost 4 bases, with 14 bases between them. The variable domain in full, with the rest retrieved from reference TRBV5-4 and TRBJ2-5, is ETGVTQSPTHLIKTRGQQVTLRCSSQSGHNTVSWYQQALGQGPQFIFQYYREEENGRGNFPPRFSGLQFPNYSSELNVNALELDDSALYLCASSPKSNGETQYFGPGTRLLVL.